These 10 T cell receptor beta chains were sequenced from one sample in a study of shared T cell receptors in the human thymus. Data came from immunoSEQ multiplex PCR; TCRdb stores just in-frame clones and leaves some out. Of roughly 500,000 clones in the sample, approximately 78% were seen once. These data were also filed under a second study, of human thymus T cells.

Sample: thymocytes. These receptors all stem from a boy less than two years old with a congenital heart defect.

The chain couples TRBV9 to TRBJ2-1, with a possible D match to TRBD2 (5 bases). With 4 bases removed from V and 5 bases from J, the gap between germline ends came to 22 bases. Germline CDR1 and CDR2: SGDLS and YYNGEE. This CDR3 has 17 residues. CDR3 sequence: CASSPPEGGDGNNEQFF. The CDR3 DNA reads TGTGCCAGCAGCCCTCCCGAGGGTGGGGATGGGAACAATGAGCAGTTCTTC.

This clone was found once. This chain links TRBV7-2 with TRBJ2-7; D is undetermined. The CDR3 extends over 12 amino acids. V gave up 4 bases and J gave up 7 bases, with 11 bases separating them. Looked up from germline, CDR1 is SGHTA and CDR2 is FQGNSA. The CDR3 DNA follows: TGTGCCAGCAGCTCCGAGTTGGAGGAGCAGTACTTC. Amino acids: CASSSELEEQYF. Filled out from reference TRBV7-2 and TRBJ2-7, the complete variable domain reads GAGVSQSPSNKVTEKGKDVELRCDPISGHTALYWYRQSLGQGLEFLIYFQGNSAPDKSGLPSDRFSAERTGGSVSTLTIQRTQQEDSAVYLCASSSELEEQYFGPGTRLTVT.

V gene TRBV5-1 combines with J gene TRBJ2-1, with 14 bases fitting TRBD2. Germline-derived CDR1 and CDR2 are SGHRS and YFSETQ. V was clipped by 4 bases and J by 4 bases; unmatched bases: 7. The length of the CDR3 is 17 residues. The CDR3 region is CASSPLRTSGRYNEQFF. The CDR3 DNA reads as TGCGCCAGCAGCCCCCTGAGGACTAGCGGGAGGTACAATGAGCAGTTCTTC. Looking up the rest from reference TRBV5-1 and TRBJ2-1 gives the full variable domain: KAGVTQTPRYLIKTRGQQVTLSCSPISGHRSVSWYQQTPGQGLQFLFEYFSETQRNKGNFPGRFSGRQFSNSRSEMNVSTLELGDSALYLCASSPLRTSGRYNEQFFGPGTRLTVL.

This clone came up a few times. The V and J genes are TRBV28 and TRBJ1-5; 9 bases align to TRBD1. The length of the CDR3 is 14 residues. Losses at the gene ends were 4 bases for V and 5 bases for J; bases not matched to a gene: 3. Per germline, CDR1 MDHEN and CDR2 SYDVKM. The CDR3 loop reads CASSYRGHYQPQHF. DNA of the CDR3: TGTGCCAGCAGTTACAGGGGGCATTATCAGCCCCAGCATTTT.

Concerning this clone itself: Other DNA sequences of this sample code for an identical CDR3. J is TRBJ2-7 and V is TRBV7-2; TRBD2 matches at 12 bases. The V segment lost 5 bases and the J segment 3 bases; nucleotides outside the gene matches: 2. Germline lookup yields CDR1 SGHTA and CDR2 FQGNSA. This CDR3 is built from 14 residues. The CDR3 loop is CASSLTSGSYEQYF. CDR3 nucleotides: TGTGCCAGCAGCCTGACTAGCGGGAGCTACGAGCAGTACTTC.

The chain is built from TRBV23-1 and TRBJ2-1, with D perhaps matching TRBD1 (5 bases). TRBV23-1 carries the ORF label, with uncertain function. Trimming shortened V by 0 bases and J by 3 bases, and 12 bases separated the two germline ends. This CDR3 has 16 residues. This chain's CDR3 is CASSQSCQGSYNEQFF. In nucleotides, the CDR3 is TGCGCCAGCAGTCAATCGTGTCAGGGCAGCTACAATGAGCAGTTCTTC.

This sequence joins TRBV2 and TRBJ2-2; 10 bases are shared with TRBD2. The CDR3 totals 14 residues. The V and J ends lost 8 bases and 3 bases, in that order; junction bases with no gene match: 3. CDR1 is SNHLY, CDR2 FYNNEI, per germline. The CDR3 coding sequence is TGTGCCAGCGGGACTAGCGCGGACACCGGGGAGCTGTTTTTT. Protein: CASGTSADTGELFF.

The chain carries TRBV7-6 and TRBJ1-4; 8 positions match TRBD1. The CDR3 contains 13 residues. Germline V gives CDR1 SGHVS, CDR2 FNYEAQ. Trimming cost V 6 bases and J 8 bases; bases outside gene matches: 5. The DNA for the CDR3 is TGTGCCAGCAGTACGAACAGGGGGGAAAAACTGTTTTTT. This sequence encodes CASSTNRGEKLFF.

The chain couples TRBV29-1 to TRBJ1-2; 8 bases are shared with TRBD1. The length of the CDR3 is 11 residues. J gave up 8 bases and V 5 bases, and 4 bases lay outside the gene matches. CDR1 and CDR2 from the germline V gene are SQVTM and ANQGSEA. Here the CDR3 DNA reads TGCAGCGTTAGACAGGGGATAGGCTACACCTTC. Encoded protein: CSVRQGIGYTF.

This clone was found once. The chain combines TRBV15 with TRBJ1-3, with TRBD1 matching 7 bases. J gave up 0 bases and V 2 bases, and 7 bases lay outside the gene matches. This CDR3 region has 17 residues. Germline CDR1 reads LNHNV; CDR2 reads YYDKDF (reference sequence). The chain's CDR3 is CATSRPTRQGSGNTIYF. The CDR3 DNA follows: TGTGCCACCAGCAGACCTACCCGACAGGGCTCTGGAAACACCATATATTTT.